Listed below are T cell receptor beta chains from one sample, sequenced in a study of blood T cell repertoires in COVID-19. Data came from immunoSEQ multiplex PCR; TCRdb stores just in-frame clones and leaves some out. The sample lists about 350,000 clones, around 87% occurring once. The sequenced sample consisted of peripheral blood. The origin of the receptors is a woman between 50 and 59 years old with COVID-19, enrolled during active disease. CDR3s include the opening cysteine and the closing phenylalanine or tryptophan. Each record gives: CDR3 length, D gene, clone size, J gene, V gene, CDR3 protein, CDR3 DNA. D genes are given only for firm matches. A clone size is listed for some rows: how often the clone was seen (once, few, many), or a class if it is expanded.

>12|NA|NA|TRBJ2-1|TRBV10-1
CASSLDRFEQFF
TGCGCCAGCAGCCTCGACAGATTTGAGCAGTTCTTC
>16|TRBD1|NA|TRBJ1-6|TRBV30
CAWLPGQGLRNSPLHF
TGTGCCTGGTTACCGGGACAGGGTCTACGTAATTCACCCCTCCACTTT
>16|NA|NA|TRBJ1-2|TRBV29-1
CSVEDSAPVPGWGYTF
TGCAGCGTTGAAGATTCTGCCCCCGTGCCGGGGTGGGGCTACACCTTC
>15|TRBD2|NA|TRBJ2-4|TRBV11-2
CASSSSGSDKNIQYF
TGTGCCAGCAGCTCTAGCGGGAGTGACAAAAACATTCAGTACTTC
>14|NA|NA|TRBJ2-5|TRBV18
CASSPLGWQETQYF
TGTGCCAGCTCACCGCTCGGTTGGCAAGAGACCCAGTACTTC
>13|NA|NA|TRBJ1-6|TRBV30
CAWSGGYNSPLHF
TGTGCCTGGAGTGGAGGGTATAATTCACCCCTCCACTTT
>15|NA|NA|TRBJ2-5|TRBV5-6
CASSPNGLSQETQYF
TGTGCCAGCAGCCCAAACGGACTTTCCCAAGAGACCCAGTACTTC
>15|NA|NA|TRBJ2-4|TRBV5-8
CASTRWEIAKNIQYF
TGTGCCAGCACGCGGTGGGAGATAGCCAAAAACATTCAGTACTTC
>15|NA|NA|TRBJ2-2|TRBV7-6
CASSPRQAEGGELFF
TGTGCCAGCAGCCCACGCCAGGCGGAGGGGGGGGAGCTGTTTTTT
>15|NA|NA|TRBJ1-4|TRBV18
CASSSTVATNEKLFF
TGTGCCAGCTCCTCGACAGTCGCAACTAATGAAAAACTGTTTTTT
>15|TRBD2|NA|TRBJ2-1|TRBV5-1
CASSPLAGGNNEQFF
TGCGCCAGCAGCCCCCTAGCGGGAGGTAACAATGAGCAGTTCTTC
>17|TRBD2|NA|TRBJ2-1|TRBV11-3
CASSFNSGLAGVREQFF
TGTGCCAGCAGCTTCAACTCGGGACTAGCGGGAGTCAGAGAGCAGTTCTTC
>16|NA|few|TRBJ1-5|TRBV6-2/TRBV6-3
CASSPPGTSSNQPQHF
TGTGCCAGCAGTCCGCCCGGGACATCTAGCAATCAGCCCCAGCATTTT
>15|TRBD2|NA|TRBJ2-7|TRBV7-9
CASSLLGRGDYEQYF
TGTGCCAGCAGCTTATTGGGGAGGGGCGACTACGAGCAGTACTTC
>14|NA|NA|TRBJ1-3|TRBV19
CASSIDRSGNTIYF
TGTGCCAGTAGTATAGACAGATCTGGAAACACCATATATTTT
>12|TRBD2|once|TRBJ2-7|TRBV9
CASSAGTNEQYF
TGTGCCAGCAGCGCCGGGACTAACGAGCAGTACTTC
>14|NA|NA|TRBJ2-1|TRBV5-1
CASSFGLDFNEQFF
TGCGCCAGCAGCTTCGGGTTGGACTTCAATGAGCAGTTCTTC
>13|NA|NA|TRBJ1-1|TRBV10-1
CASRFEVNAEAFF
TGCGCCAGCAGATTTGAGGTCAACGCTGAAGCTTTCTTT
>13|TRBD1|NA|TRBJ1-2|TRBV29-1
CSVAGQGNYGYTF
TGCAGCGTCGCCGGACAGGGAAACTATGGCTACACCTTC
>17|TRBD2|NA|TRBJ2-7|TRBV4-1
CASSQEPIAGNSYEQYF
TGCGCCAGCAGCCAAGAGCCAATAGCGGGAAACTCCTACGAGCAGTACTTC
>15|NA|NA|TRBJ1-2|TRBV5-1
CASSLAPGADYGYTF
TGCGCCAGCAGCTTGGCCCCAGGGGCGGACTATGGCTACACCTTC
>18|TRBD2|NA|TRBJ2-3|TRBV2
CASSLGLAGGKSTDTQYF
TGTGCCAGCAGCCTTGGACTAGCGGGAGGTAAAAGCACAGATACGCAGTATTTT
>12|NA|NA|TRBJ1-1|TRBV19
CASKDSYTEAFF
TGTGCCAGTAAAGACAGTTACACTGAAGCTTTCTTT
>15|TRBD2|NA|TRBJ2-5|TRBV27
CASNDLAGGKETQYF
TGTGCCAGCAATGACCTAGCGGGAGGGAAAGAGACCCAGTACTTC
>15|NA|NA|TRBJ2-5|TRBV27
CASSPAASTSETQYF
TGTGCCAGCAGTCCCGCGGCAAGTACGAGTGAGACCCAGTACTTC
>15|TRBD2|NA|TRBJ2-5|TRBV12-5
CASGYGRVVGETQYF
TGTGCTAGTGGTTACGGGAGGGTGGTAGGGGAGACCCAGTACTTC
>16|TRBD1|once|TRBJ2-1|TRBV7-2
CASSLGSGGAIYEQFF
TGTGCCAGCAGCTTAGGATCAGGGGGCGCAATCTATGAGCAGTTCTTC
>17|NA|NA|TRBJ2-3|TRBV19
CASSRSLAFVSADTQYF
TGTGCCAGTAGTAGGTCCCTAGCGTTCGTTAGCGCAGATACGCAGTATTTT
>15|TRBD2|once|TRBJ2-7|TRBV27
CASGFRGGSTNEQYF
TGTGCCAGCGGGTTTAGGGGCGGGAGTACCAACGAGCAGTACTTC